This is a list of T cell receptor beta chains from one sample in a study of shared T cell receptors in the human thymus. This table comes from immunoSEQ multiplex PCR, and its TCRdb copy is limited to in-frame clones, with some not included. The sample records some 400,000 clones, over 90% being singletons. Source material: thymocytes. Receptor source: a human donor. Each CDR3 is given with its conserved first and last residue. A D gene is named only where the DNA matches it firmly. Not all rows give a size; the values are once, few, many and, for expanded clones, a class.

V gene	J gene	D gene	clone size	CDR3 protein
TRBV5-4	TRBJ1-1	NA	NA	CASSLYAAPGTEAFF
TRBV15	TRBJ2-1	TRBD1	NA	CATSRASRGQDEQFF
TRBV4-3	TRBJ1-5	NA	NA	CASSQGFPAGQPQHF
TRBV27	TRBJ2-4	NA	NA	CASWALAKNIQYF
TRBV4-3	TRBJ2-7	TRBD2	NA	CASSQGASGPGYYEQYF
TRBV28	TRBJ2-1	TRBD2	NA	CASSQARLAVNYNEQFF
TRBV7-9	TRBJ1-2	NA	once	CASSLAGLYGYTF
TRBV4-2	TRBJ2-5	NA	NA	CASSQDKGPETQYF
TRBV27	TRBJ1-1	NA	NA	CASSFYNSGNTEAFF
TRBV4-1	TRBJ2-7	NA	NA	CASSQDRLQSSYEQYF
TRBV10-2	TRBJ1-3	NA	NA	CASQRGNTIYF
TRBV5-6	TRBJ2-2	TRBD2	few	CASSSQGLTIGANTGELFF
TRBV6-4	TRBJ2-6	NA	NA	CASSPGTGANVLTF
TRBV5-1	TRBJ2-2	TRBD2	NA	CASSFAQRDRNTGELFF
TRBV27	TRBJ2-3	NA	NA	CASSLTLPKDTQYF
TRBV12-5	TRBJ1-1	NA	NA	CASSPGLGAEAFF
TRBV7-8	TRBJ1-5	TRBD1	NA	CASSLPRRGPDQPQHF